The entry that follows covers one TCR beta chain sequence. Sequencing was at deep level. Sequencing was performed with immunoSEQ multiplex PCR; in TCRdb, only in-frame clones are kept and a portion is missing. The sample lists approximately 2.1 million clones; more than 85% were seen once. Subsets obtained from CD4+ cells comprised CD45RA+ naive and CD45RA-negative memory cells. The data derive from a study of shared clonotypes between healthy human individuals. V shed 4 bases and J shed 0 bases, with 16 bases lying between them. This CDR3 has 17 amino acids. Germline V lookup: CDR1 SGHVS, CDR2 FQNEAQ.

The sequence was obtained from a man between 18 and 35 years old in good health. Some clones in this sample may be carry-over from other donors' samples. The rearrangement uses TRBV7-8 and TRBJ1-5; unclear D gene. Material for sequencing was naive CD4+ T cells from PBMCs. The sample's subset: CD45RA+ positively selected. CDR3: CASSSIKEGSSNQPQHF. The CDR3 DNA reads as TGTGCCAGCAGCTCCATCAAGGAGGGAAGTAGCAATCAGCCCCAGCATTTT. The full variable domain, completed using reference TRBV7-8 and TRBJ1-5, is GAGVSQSPRYKVAKRGQDVALRCDPISGHVSLFWYQQALGQGPEFLTYFQNEAQLDKSGLPSDRFFAERPEGSVSTLKIQRTQQEDSAVYLCASSSIKEGSSNQPQHFGDGTRLSIL.